The text below deals with one T cell receptor (beta chain). What it binds is unknown. Next came a second PCR, run for about 7 to 12 cycles, which used a sample-barcoded 5' primer along with a J-beta primer mix. Every sample produced at least 2.5 million CDR3-containing paired-end reads. MiXCR, run by TCRdb on the 5' RACE reads, gives a single entry per CDR3 protein. This sample yields some 1,500,000 distinct CDR3 sequences, of which 40% to 45% are seen a single time; over 3.5% belongs to the top ten. The record originates from a study of blood T cells in healthy people across ages. General study results and limits: It was not possible, with unsorted PBMCs, to conclusively compare naive and antigen-experienced cells.

Around 10 milliliters of peripheral blood were drawn from each donor. This CDR3 contains 14 residues. V was pared by 5 bases and J by 4 bases, with 7 bases of the junction left unmatched. This clonotype was obtained from a woman aged 18-35 years in good health. The V gene is TRBV12-3 or TRBV12-4, the J gene TRBJ1-2; TRBD1 aligns across 7 bases. Sequencing was performed on blood. DNA for the CDR3: TGTGCCAGCAGTATCACGACAGGGAGCTATGGCTACACCTTC. The encoded protein is CASSITTGSYGYTF.